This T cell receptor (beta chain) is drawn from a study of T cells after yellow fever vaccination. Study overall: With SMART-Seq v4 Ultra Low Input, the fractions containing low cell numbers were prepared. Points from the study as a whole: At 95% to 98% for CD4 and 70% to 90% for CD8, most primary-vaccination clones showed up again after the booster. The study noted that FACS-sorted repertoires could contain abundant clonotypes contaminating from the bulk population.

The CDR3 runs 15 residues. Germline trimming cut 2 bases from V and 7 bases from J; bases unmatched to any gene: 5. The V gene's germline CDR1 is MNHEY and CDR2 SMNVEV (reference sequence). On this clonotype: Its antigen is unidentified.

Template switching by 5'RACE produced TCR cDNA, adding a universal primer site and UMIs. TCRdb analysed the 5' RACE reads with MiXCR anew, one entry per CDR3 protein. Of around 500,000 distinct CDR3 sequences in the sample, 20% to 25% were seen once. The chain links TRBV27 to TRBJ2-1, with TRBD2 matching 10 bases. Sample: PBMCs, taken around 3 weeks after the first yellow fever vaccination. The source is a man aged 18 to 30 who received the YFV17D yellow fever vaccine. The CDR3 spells CASSLGGLAWNEQFF. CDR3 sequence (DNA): TGTGCCAGCAGTTTAGGGGGACTAGCGTGGAATGAGCAGTTCTTC.